This T cell receptor beta chain was captured in a study of T cells in Graves' hyperthyroidism and ophthalmopathy. On the study more broadly: Specimen type is peripheral blood, collected at initial diagnosis prior to any treatment. The study, taken as a whole, reports: The model's output predicted ophthalmopathy at a median of about 6.5 months prior to onset. Most clonotypes that expanded in the thyroid above 0.001 also showed up in blood.

When hyperthyroidism was first diagnosed, the blood sample was taken, preceding any ophthalmopathy symptoms. In its sample, this clonotype was seen once. Antigen specificity is unknown. Researchers took RNA transcripts and amplified the TCR beta CDR3 regions from them. HTBI primers drove first-round RT-PCR of the TCR CDR3. From the multiplex PCR reads, TCRdb called clonotypes with MiXCR, one entry per CDR3 protein. The sample lists 250,000 or so distinct CDR3 sequences; 13% to 15% were seen once. The source of this sequence is a woman aged 50 to 65 with Graves' hyperthyroidism that later progressed to Graves' ophthalmopathy. The sample comprised blood.

The CDR3, as DNA: TGTGCCTGGAGTGTTATCGGGTTACTGGGAAACACCATATATTTT. It specifies CAWSVIGLLGNTIYF. The rearrangement links TRBV30 to TRBJ1-3; D gene unclear. Per germline, CDR1 GTSNPN and CDR2 SVGIG (reference sequence). The CDR3 is 15 amino acids. V lost 0 bases to trimming and J lost 4 bases, with 13 bases between them.